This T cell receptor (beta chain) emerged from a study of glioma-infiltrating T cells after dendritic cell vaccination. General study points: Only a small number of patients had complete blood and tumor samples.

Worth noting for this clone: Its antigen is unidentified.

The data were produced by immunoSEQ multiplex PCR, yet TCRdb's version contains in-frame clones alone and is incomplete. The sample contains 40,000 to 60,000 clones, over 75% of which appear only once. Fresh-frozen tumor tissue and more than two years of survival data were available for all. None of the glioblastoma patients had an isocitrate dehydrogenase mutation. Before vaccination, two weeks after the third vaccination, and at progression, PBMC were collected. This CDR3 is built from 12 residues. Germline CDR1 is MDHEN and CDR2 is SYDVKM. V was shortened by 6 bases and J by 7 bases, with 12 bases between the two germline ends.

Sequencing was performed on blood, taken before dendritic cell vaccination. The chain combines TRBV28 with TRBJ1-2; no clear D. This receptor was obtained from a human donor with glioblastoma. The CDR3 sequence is CASSPLYIGYTF. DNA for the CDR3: TGTGCCAGCAGCCCACTGTATATTGGCTACACCTTC.